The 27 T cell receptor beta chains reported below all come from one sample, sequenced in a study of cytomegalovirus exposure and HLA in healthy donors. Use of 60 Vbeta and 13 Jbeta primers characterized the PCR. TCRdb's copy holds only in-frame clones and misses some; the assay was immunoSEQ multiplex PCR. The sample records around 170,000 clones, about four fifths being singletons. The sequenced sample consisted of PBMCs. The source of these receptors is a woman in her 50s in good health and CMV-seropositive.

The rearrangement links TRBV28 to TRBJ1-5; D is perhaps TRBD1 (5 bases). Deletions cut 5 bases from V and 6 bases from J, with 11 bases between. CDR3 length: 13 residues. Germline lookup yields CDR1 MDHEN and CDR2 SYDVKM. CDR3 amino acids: CASSLVQGQPQHF. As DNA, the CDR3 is TGTGCCAGCAGTCTAGTTCAGGGTCAGCCCCAGCATTTT. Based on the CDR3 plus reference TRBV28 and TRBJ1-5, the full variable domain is DVKVTQSSRYLVKRTGEKVFLECVQDMDHENMFWYRQDPGLGLRLIYFSYDVKMKEKGDIPEGYSVSREKKERFSLILESASTNQTSMYLCASSLVQGQPQHFGDGTRLSIL.

CDR3 amino acids: CASSKNGDRAYRNTEAFF. The DNA of the CDR3 is TGCGCCAGCAGCAAAAACGGGGACAGGGCGTACCGGAACACTGAAGCTTTCTTT. The gene calls are TRBV5-1 and TRBJ1-1; 9 bases are a match to TRBD1. In germline, CDR1 is SGHRS, CDR2 YFSETQ. The CDR3 covers 18 residues. With 4 bases clipped from V and 1 base from J, the junction kept 14 bases outside the gene matches.

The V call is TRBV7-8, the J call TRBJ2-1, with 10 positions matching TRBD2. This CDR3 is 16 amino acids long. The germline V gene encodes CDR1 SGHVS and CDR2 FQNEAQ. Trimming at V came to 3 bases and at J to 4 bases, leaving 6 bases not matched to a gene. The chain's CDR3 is CASSFFSSGGYNEQFF. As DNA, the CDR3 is TGTGCCAGCAGCTTCTTTTCTAGCGGGGGATACAATGAGCAGTTCTTC.

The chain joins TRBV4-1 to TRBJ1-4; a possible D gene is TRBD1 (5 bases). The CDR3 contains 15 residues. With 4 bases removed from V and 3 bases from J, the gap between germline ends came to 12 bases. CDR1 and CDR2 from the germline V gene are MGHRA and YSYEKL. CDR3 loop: CASSLSLGANEKLFF. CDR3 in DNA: TGCGCCAGCAGCCTCAGCCTAGGGGCTAATGAAAAACTGTTTTTT.

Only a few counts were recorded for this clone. CDR3 in amino acids: CASSTQGQGEQYF. CDR3 in DNA: TGTGCCAGTAGTACACAGGGACAAGGCGAGCAGTACTTC. This chain joins TRBV19 and TRBJ2-7; D might be TRBD1 (6 bases). The germline gives CDR1 LNHDA, CDR2 SQIVND (reference sequence). Trimming took off 4 bases at V and 6 bases at J, with 13 bases between the two ends. The CDR3 runs 13 residues.

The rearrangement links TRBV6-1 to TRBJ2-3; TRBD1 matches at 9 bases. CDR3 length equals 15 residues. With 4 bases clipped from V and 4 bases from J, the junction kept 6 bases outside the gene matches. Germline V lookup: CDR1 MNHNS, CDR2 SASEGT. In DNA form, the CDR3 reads TGTGCCAGCAGTGGAACAGGGGGCGCATCAGATACGCAGTATTTT. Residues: CASSGTGGASDTQYF.

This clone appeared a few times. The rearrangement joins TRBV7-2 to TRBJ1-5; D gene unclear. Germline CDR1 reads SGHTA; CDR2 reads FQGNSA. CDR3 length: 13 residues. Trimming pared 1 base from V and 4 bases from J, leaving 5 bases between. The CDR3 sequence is CASSLDGNQPQHF. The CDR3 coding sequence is TGTGCCAGCAGCTTAGACGGGAATCAGCCCCAGCATTTT.

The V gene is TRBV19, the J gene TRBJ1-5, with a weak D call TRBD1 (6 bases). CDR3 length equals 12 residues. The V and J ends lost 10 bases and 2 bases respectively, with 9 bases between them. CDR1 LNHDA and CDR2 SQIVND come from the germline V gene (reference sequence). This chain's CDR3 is CATNRGNQPQHF. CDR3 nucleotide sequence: TGTGCCACCAACAGGGGCAATCAGCCCCAGCATTTT.

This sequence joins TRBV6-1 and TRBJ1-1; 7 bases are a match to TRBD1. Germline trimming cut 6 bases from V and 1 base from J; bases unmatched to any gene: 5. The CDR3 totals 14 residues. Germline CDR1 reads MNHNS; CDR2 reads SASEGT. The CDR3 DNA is TGTGCCAGCAGCACGGGACAGTCGAACACTGAAGCTTTCTTT. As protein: CASSTGQSNTEAFF.

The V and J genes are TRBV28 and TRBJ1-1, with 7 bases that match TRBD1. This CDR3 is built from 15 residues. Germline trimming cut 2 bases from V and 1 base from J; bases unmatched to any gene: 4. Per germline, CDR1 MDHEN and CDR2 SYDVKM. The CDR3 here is CASSLGGTANTEAFF. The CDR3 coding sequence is TGTGCCAGCAGTTTAGGGGGGACAGCGAACACTGAAGCTTTCTTT.

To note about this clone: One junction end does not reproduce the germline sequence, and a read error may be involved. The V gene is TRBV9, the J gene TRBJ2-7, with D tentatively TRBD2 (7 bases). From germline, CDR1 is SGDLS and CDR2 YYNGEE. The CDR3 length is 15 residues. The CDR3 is CASSTSGGAGNEQYF. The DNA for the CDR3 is TGTGCCAGCAGCACCAGTGGGGGGGCAGGAAACGAGCAATACTTC. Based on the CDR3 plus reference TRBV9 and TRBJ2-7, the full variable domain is DSGVTQTPKHLITATGQRVTLRCSPRSGDLSVYWYQQSLDQGLQFLIQYYNGEERAKGNILERFSAQQFPDLHSELNLSSLELGDSALYFCASSTSGGAGNEQYFGPGTRLTVT.

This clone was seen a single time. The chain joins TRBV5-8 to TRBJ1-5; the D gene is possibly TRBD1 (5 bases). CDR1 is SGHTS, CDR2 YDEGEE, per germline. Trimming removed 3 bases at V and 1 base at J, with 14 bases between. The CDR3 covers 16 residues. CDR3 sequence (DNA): TGTGCCAGCAGCTCGGGGGAGGGGATCAGCAATCAGCCCCAGCATTTT. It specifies CASSSGEGISNQPQHF.

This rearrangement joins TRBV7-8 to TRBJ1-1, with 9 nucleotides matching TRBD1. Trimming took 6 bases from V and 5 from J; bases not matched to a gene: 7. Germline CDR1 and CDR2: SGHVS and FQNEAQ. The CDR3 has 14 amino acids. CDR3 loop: CASSPATGGTEAFF. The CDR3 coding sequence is TGTGCCAGCAGTCCGGCGACAGGGGGGACTGAAGCTTTCTTT.

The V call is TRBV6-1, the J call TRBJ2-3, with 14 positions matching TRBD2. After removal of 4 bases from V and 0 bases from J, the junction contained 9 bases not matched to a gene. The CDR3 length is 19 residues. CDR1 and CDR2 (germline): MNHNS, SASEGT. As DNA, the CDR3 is TGTGCCAGCAGTGCCCGACTAGCGGGAGGGCCCTCGAGCACAGATACGCAGTATTTT. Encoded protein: CASSARLAGGPSSTDTQYF.

The CDR3 sequence is CASSSARAGGFGELFF. In DNA, the CDR3 is TGTGCCAGCAGTTCCGCGCGAGCGGGAGGGTTCGGGGAGCTGTTTTTT. The chain recombines TRBV27 with TRBJ2-2; 10 bases match TRBD2. The CDR3 length is 16 residues. With 4 bases clipped from V and 7 bases from J, the junction kept 9 bases outside the gene matches. Germline V gives CDR1 MNHEY, CDR2 SMNVEV (reference sequence).

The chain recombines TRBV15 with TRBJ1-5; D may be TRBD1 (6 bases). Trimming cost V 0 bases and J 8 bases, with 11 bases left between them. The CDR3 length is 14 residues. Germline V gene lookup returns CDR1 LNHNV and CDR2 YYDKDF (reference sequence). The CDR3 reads CATSREGGHKPQHF. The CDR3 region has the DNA TGTGCCACCAGCAGAGAGGGGGGGCATAAGCCCCAGCATTTT.

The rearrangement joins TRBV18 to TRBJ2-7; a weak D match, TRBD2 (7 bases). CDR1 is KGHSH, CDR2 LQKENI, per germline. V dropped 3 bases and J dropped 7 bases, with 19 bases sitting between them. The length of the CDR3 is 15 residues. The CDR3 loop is CASSPQNAGAREQYF. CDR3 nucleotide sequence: TGTGCCAGCTCACCGCAGAACGCGGGGGCTAGGGAGCAGTACTTC.

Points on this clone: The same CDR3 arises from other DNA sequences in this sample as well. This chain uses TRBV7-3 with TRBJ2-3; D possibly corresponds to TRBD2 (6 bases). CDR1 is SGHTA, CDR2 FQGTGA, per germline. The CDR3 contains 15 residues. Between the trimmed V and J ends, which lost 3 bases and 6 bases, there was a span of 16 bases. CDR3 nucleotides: TGTGCCAGCAGCTTGTCGGGAGTGGGGACGGATACGCAGTATTTT. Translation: CASSLSGVGTDTQYF.

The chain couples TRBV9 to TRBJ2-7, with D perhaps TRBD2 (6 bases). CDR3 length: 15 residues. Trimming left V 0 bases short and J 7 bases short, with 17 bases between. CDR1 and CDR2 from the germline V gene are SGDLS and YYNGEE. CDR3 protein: CASSVADGRGAEQYF. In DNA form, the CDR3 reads TGTGCCAGCAGCGTAGCTGACGGGAGAGGGGCAGAGCAGTACTTC.

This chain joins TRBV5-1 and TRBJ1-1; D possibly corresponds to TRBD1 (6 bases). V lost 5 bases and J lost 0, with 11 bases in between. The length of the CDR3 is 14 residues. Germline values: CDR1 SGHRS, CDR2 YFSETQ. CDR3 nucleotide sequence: TGCGCCAGCAGGCCAACAGGGATGAACACTGAAGCTTTCTTT. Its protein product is CASRPTGMNTEAFF.

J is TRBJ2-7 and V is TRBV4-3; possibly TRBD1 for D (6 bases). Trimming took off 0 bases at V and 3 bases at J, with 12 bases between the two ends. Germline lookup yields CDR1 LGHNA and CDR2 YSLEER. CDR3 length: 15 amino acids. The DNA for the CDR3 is TGCGCCAGCAGCCAAGATGAGGGGGTTGGCTACGAGCAGTACTTC. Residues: CASSQDEGVGYEQYF.

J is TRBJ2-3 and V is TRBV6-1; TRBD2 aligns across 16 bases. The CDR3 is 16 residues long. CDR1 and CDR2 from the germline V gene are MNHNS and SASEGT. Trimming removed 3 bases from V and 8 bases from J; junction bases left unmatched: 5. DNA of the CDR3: TGTGCCAGCAGTGAGGGACTAGCGGGGGGGCAAGGTACGCAGTATTTT. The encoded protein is CASSEGLAGGQGTQYF.

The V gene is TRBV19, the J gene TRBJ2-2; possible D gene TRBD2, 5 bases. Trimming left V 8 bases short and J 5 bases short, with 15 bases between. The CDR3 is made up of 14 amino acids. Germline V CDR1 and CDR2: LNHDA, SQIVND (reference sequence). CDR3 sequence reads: CASGPSGRTGELFF. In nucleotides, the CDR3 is TGTGCCAGTGGTCCTTCGGGAAGGACCGGGGAGCTGTTTTTT.

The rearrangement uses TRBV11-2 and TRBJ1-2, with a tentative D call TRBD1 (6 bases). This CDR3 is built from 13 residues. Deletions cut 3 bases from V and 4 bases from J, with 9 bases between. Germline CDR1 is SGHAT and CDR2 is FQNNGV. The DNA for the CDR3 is TGTGCCAGCAGCTTTCGACAGGTCTATGGCTACACCTTC. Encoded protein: CASSFRQVYGYTF.

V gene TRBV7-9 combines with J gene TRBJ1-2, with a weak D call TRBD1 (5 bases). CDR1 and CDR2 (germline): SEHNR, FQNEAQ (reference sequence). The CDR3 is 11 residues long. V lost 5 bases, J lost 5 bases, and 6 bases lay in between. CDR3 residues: CASSPGYGYTF. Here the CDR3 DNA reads TGTGCCAGCAGCCCAGGGTATGGCTACACCTTC.

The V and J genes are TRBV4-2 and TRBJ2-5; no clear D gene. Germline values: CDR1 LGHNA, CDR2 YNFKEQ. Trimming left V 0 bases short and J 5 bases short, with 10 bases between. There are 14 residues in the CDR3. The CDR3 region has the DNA TGTGCCAGCAGCCAAGATGTCTCCTTCGAGACCCAGTACTTC. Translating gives CASSQDVSFETQYF.

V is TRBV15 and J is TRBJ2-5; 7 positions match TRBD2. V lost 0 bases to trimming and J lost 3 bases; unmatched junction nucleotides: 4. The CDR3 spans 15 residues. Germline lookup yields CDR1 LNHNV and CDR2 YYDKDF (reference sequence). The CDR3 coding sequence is TGTGCCACCAGCAGAGATTGGGGGGGGAAAGAGACCCAGTACTTC. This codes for CATSRDWGGKETQYF.